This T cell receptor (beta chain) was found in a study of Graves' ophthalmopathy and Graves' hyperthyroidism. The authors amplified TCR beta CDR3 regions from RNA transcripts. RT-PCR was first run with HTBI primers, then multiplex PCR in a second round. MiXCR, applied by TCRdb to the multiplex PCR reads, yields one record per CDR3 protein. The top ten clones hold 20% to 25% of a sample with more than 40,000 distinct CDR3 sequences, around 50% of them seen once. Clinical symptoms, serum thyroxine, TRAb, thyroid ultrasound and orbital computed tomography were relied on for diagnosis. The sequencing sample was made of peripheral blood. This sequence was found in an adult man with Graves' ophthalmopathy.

This chain's CDR3 is CASRTDTEETQYF. The CDR3 DNA reads as TGTGCCAGCAGGACCGATACCGAAGAGACCCAGTACTTC. The chain couples TRBV7-3 to TRBJ2-5, with no clear D. The CDR3 extends over 13 amino acids. Trimming stripped 6 bases from V and 3 bases from J, with 11 bases between. CDR1 and CDR2 (germline): SGHTA, FQGTGA.